Shown below are 32 T cell receptor beta chains from a single sample sequenced in a study of T cells in women clearing cervical HPV infection. TCRdb keeps only in-frame clones here, not all; method: immunoSEQ multiplex PCR. The sample holds about 36,000 clones. The specimen was blood buffy coat. These receptor sequences come from a woman between 18 and 70 years old with a cervical HPV16 infection that either progressed to CIN3+ or cleared (not recorded which).

Worth noting for this clone: The CDR3 extends 3 residues past the end of the read, so its final part is completed from the germline J gene. The gene calls are TRBV4-1 and TRBJ1-4; 7 bases are shared with TRBD1. CDR3 length: 15 residues. Germline CDR1 MGHRA, CDR2 YSYEKL. The V gene end was trimmed by 3 bases and the J gene end by 5 bases; junction bases not matched to a gene: 6. The part of the CDR3 DNA that was read is TGCGCCAGCAGCCAGGTATCGACAGGGAATGAAAAA. Translation gives CASSQVSTGNEK. The whole CDR3 protein is CASSQVSTGNEKLFF.

As concerns this clone: Sequencing ends 3 residues short of the CDR3 end; the germline J gene provides the rest. The rearrangement uses TRBV9 and TRBJ2-5; D not resolved. Germline CDR1 reads SGDLS; CDR2 reads YYNGEE. The CDR3 length is 13 residues. The germline V and J ends were trimmed by 0 bases and 5 bases, with 8 bases remaining between them. The covered CDR3 bases are TGTGCCAGCAGCGTAGGTAGCTTGGAGACC. Its protein is CASSVGSLET. The whole CDR3 sequence is CASSVGSLETQYF.

A note on this clone: The missing CDR3 end, 3 residues past where the read stops, is filled in from the germline J gene. The chain links TRBV5-1 to TRBJ1-2, with D possibly being TRBD1 (5 bases). The CDR3 totals 14 residues. V was cut by 0 bases and J by 6 bases, with 12 bases left in between. Germline V gives CDR1 SGHRS, CDR2 YFSETQ. CDR3 protein: CASSLVRGDDGYTF. The DNA read from the CDR3 is TGCGCCAGCAGCTTGGTACGAGGGGATGATGGC.

A word on this clone: Read coverage stops 3 residues before the CDR3 terminus; the germline J gene supplies the remainder. The chain links TRBV6-1 to TRBJ2-1; TRBD2 might be the D (5 bases). CDR3 size: 13 residues. V was trimmed by 1 base and J by 9 bases, leaving 10 bases between them. Per germline, CDR1 MNHNS and CDR2 SASEGT. The CDR3 protein is CASSEGDAGEQFF. The sequenced part of the CDR3 DNA is TGTGCCAGCAGTGAAGGGGATGCGGGTGAG.

CDR3 region: CSAPTSGGTYNEQFF. The sequenced part of the CDR3 DNA is TGCAGTGCTCCGACTAGCGGGGGAACCTACAATGAG. The rearrangement uses TRBV20-1 and TRBJ2-1; 12 nucleotides align to TRBD2. The read comes to an end 3 residues before the CDR3 does, leaving the germline J gene to fill in the end. V dropped 5 bases and J dropped 2; count of bases not matched to a gene: 4. The CDR3 is 15 residues long. The germline gives CDR1 DFQATT, CDR2 SNEGSKA (reference sequence).

Concerning this clone itself: The read ends 3 residues shy of where the CDR3 ends; the end is completed using the germline J gene. The chain joins TRBV19 to TRBJ1-5; 8 bases are shared with TRBD1. V shed 1 base, J shed 6 bases, and the junction held 5 bases outside the gene matches. Germline V gene lookup returns CDR1 LNHDA and CDR2 SQIVND (reference sequence). This CDR3 has 15 residues. The CDR3: CASSIAGGWSQPQHF. The sequenced CDR3 bases are TGTGCCAGTAGTATAGCAGGGGGCTGGAGTCAGCCC.

The DNA read from the CDR3 is TGTGCCATCAGTGAGAAGGAGGACAGGGTCTATGGC. Its translation is CAISEKEDRVYG. The full CDR3 protein reads CAISEKEDRVYGYTF. The chain recombines TRBV10-3 with TRBJ1-2; the match to TRBD1 covers 8 bases. From the germline J gene comes the end of the CDR3, since the read stops 3 residues before it. After removal of 2 bases from V and 4 bases from J, the junction contained 6 bases not matched to a gene. The CDR3 extends over 15 amino acids. Germline V gene lookup returns CDR1 ENHRY and CDR2 SYGVKD.

Concerning this clone: Read sequence stops 3 residues before the CDR3 end, and the germline J gene provides the missing end. The V gene is TRBV6-1, the J gene TRBJ2-1; 10 positions agree with TRBD1. The length of the CDR3 is 15 residues. Trimming removed 0 bases from V and 6 bases from J; junction bases left unmatched: 2. Per germline, CDR1 MNHNS and CDR2 SASEGT. The CDR3 bases that were read are TGTGCCAGCAGTGAAGCGTGGGACAGGGGCAATGAG. Translation gives CASSEAWDRGNE. The CDR3 in its entirety is CASSEAWDRGNEQFF.

About this clone: The CDR3 end falls 3 residues outside the read, so it is completed with the germline J gene. The chain joins TRBV28 to TRBJ2-7; TRBD2 matches at 12 bases. Trimming took 0 bases from V and 6 from J; bases not matched to a gene: 9. The CDR3 has 17 amino acids. Germline V gives CDR1 MDHEN, CDR2 SYDVKM. CDR3 DNA (partial): TGTGCCAGCAGTTTATGGACCCTAGCGGGAGGGCCTGGCGAG. Its translation: CASSLWTLAGGPGE. The entire CDR3 protein is CASSLWTLAGGPGEQYF.

Comments on this clone: From the germline J gene comes the end of the CDR3, since the read stops 3 residues before it. This chain connects TRBV13 to TRBJ2-1; 11 bases map to TRBD2. The V and J ends lost 2 bases and 4 bases, in that order; junction bases with no gene match: 7. The CDR3 has 17 residues. Germline CDR1 is PRHDT and CDR2 is FYEKMQ (reference sequence). This CDR3 reads CASSLRRTSGSYNEQFF. The CDR3 bases that were read are TGTGCCAGCAGCTTAAGGAGGACTAGCGGGTCTTACAATGAG.

Regarding this clone: The read gets to within 3 residues of the CDR3 end, and the germline J gene fills in the rest. The V and J genes are TRBV19 and TRBJ2-7; D may be TRBD2 (5 bases). CDR1 and CDR2 from the germline V gene are LNHDA and SQIVND (reference sequence). This CDR3 spans 13 amino acids. V lost 3 bases and J lost 3, with 9 bases in between. CDR3 DNA (partial): TGTGCCAGTAGTATCGGAGAGGGCTACGAG. This sequence encodes CASSIGEGYE. The full CDR3 protein is CASSIGEGYEQYF.

With respect to this clone: The read terminates 3 residues before the CDR3 end, so the remaining end is supplied by the germline J gene. The chain uses TRBV6-1 and TRBJ2-7; TRBD2 agrees at 9 bases. V gave up 4 bases and J gave up 1 base; unmatched junction bases: 5. The CDR3 loop spans 15 amino acids. Germline loops: CDR1 MNHNS, CDR2 SASEGT. CDR3 sequence: CASSGGTSWSYEQYF. The part of the CDR3 DNA that was read is TGTGCCAGCAGTGGGGGGACTAGCTGGTCCTACGAG.

A word on this clone: The read ends 3 residues early relative to the CDR3; the germline J gene fills the gap. V and J are TRBV7-9 and TRBJ2-7; perhaps TRBD1 as D (7 bases). Per germline, CDR1 SEHNR and CDR2 FQNEAQ (reference sequence). V gave up 6 bases and J gave up 4 bases, with 16 bases separating them. CDR3 length: 14 amino acids. CDR3 amino acids: CASRSGGGKYEQYF. The DNA read from the CDR3 is TGTGCCAGCAGGTCCGGAGGGGGCAAGTACGAG.

For this clone: Coverage ceases 3 residues before the CDR3 finishes, and the germline J gene fills in the end. This chain links TRBV20-1 with TRBJ1-1; D is uncertain. CDR3 length equals 13 residues. From germline, CDR1 is DFQATT and CDR2 SNEGSKA (reference sequence). The germline V and J ends were trimmed by 0 bases and 3 bases, with 8 bases remaining between them. The part of the CDR3 DNA that was read is TGCAGTGCTAGAGATGTCCGGTACACTGAA. It yields the protein CSARDVRYTE. The full CDR3 is CSARDVRYTEAFF.

Details on this clone: The read gets to within 3 residues of the CDR3 end, and the germline J gene fills in the rest. J is TRBJ1-6 and V is TRBV11-2, with D tentatively TRBD1 (6 bases). The CDR3 sequence is 15 residues long. Germline values: CDR1 SGHAT, CDR2 FQNNGV. Deletions cut 2 bases from V and 7 bases from J, with 12 bases between. The CDR3 spells CASSLSGGANSPLHF. CDR3 bases read: TGTGCCAGCAGCTTATCGGGGGGCGCCAATTCACCC.

CDR3 sequence: CASSLDGYNEQFF. Partial CDR3 DNA: TGTGCCAGCAGCTTAGACGGGTACAATGAG. J is TRBJ2-1 and V is TRBV7-6; no definite D call. The read comes to an end 3 residues before the CDR3 does, leaving the germline J gene to fill in the end. V shed 1 base and J shed 4 bases, with 5 bases lying between them. Looked up from germline, CDR1 is SGHVS and CDR2 is FNYEAQ. The CDR3 spans 13 residues.

Concerning this clone: The read ends 3 residues early relative to the CDR3; the germline J gene fills the gap. V is TRBV6-2 or TRBV6-3 and J is TRBJ1-1, with D possibly TRBD1 on 5 matching bases. Germline CDR1 MNHEY, CDR2 SVGEGT. This CDR3 has 13 amino acids. CDR3 region: CASSYSPQGEAFF. The sequenced part of the CDR3 DNA is TGTGCCAGCAGTTACTCTCCCCAGGGAGAA.

As concerns this clone: The CDR3 end falls 3 residues outside the read, so it is completed with the germline J gene. The chain recombines TRBV10-3 with TRBJ1-1; D gene unclear. From germline, CDR1 is ENHRY and CDR2 SYGVKD. The CDR3 is 12 residues long. The ends were cut back, 10 bases at V and 1 base at J, with 10 bases in the middle. CDR3 DNA (partial): TGTGCCACCCTAAGAGAGAACACTGAA. It is translated as CATLRENTE. The whole CDR3 sequence is CATLRENTEAFF.

As for this clone: The CDR3 end falls 3 residues outside the read, so it is completed with the germline J gene. The J gene is TRBJ2-1, the V gene TRBV7-3, with 9 bases that match TRBD2. J was trimmed by 9 bases and V by 5 bases; bases with no gene match: 11. This CDR3 has 15 residues. Germline values: CDR1 SGHTA, CDR2 FQGTGA. CDR3 region: CASSLPGLASAEQFF. The sequenced CDR3 bases are TGTGCCAGCAGCCTACCGGGACTAGCTTCCGCTGAG.

On this clone itself: Read coverage stops 3 residues before the CDR3 terminus; the germline J gene supplies the remainder. The rearrangement links TRBV5-4 to TRBJ2-7, with TRBD2 identical over 12 bases. This CDR3 comprises 16 residues. Per the germline V gene, CDR1 is SGHNT and CDR2 is YYREEE (reference sequence). V lost 4 bases to trimming and J lost 3 bases; unmatched junction nucleotides: 8. CDR3 DNA, as far as it was read: TGTGCCAGCAGCATTGGACTAGCGGGGTTGGGCTACGAG. Translating it yields CASSIGLAGLGYE. In full, the CDR3 reads CASSIGLAGLGYEQYF.

In the case of this clone: The CDR3 end lies 3 residues beyond the end of the read and is filled in from the germline J gene. The J gene is TRBJ2-7, the V gene TRBV29-1; possibly TRBD2 for D (7 bases). Deletions cut 5 bases from V and 0 bases from J, with 20 bases between. This CDR3 comprises 16 residues. The germline gives CDR1 SQVTM, CDR2 ANQGSEA. The part of the CDR3 DNA that was read is TGCAGCGTTAAGGGGGAAGCGGGGTCGACCTCCTACGAG. It encodes CSVKGEAGSTSYE. In full, the CDR3 is CSVKGEAGSTSYEQYF.

Comment on this clone: Read coverage stops 3 residues before the CDR3 terminus; the germline J gene supplies the remainder. The V gene is TRBV5-4, the J gene TRBJ2-1, with D maybe TRBD2 (5 bases). The CDR3 has 15 amino acids. Germline values: CDR1 SGHNT, CDR2 YYREEE (reference sequence). V gave up 0 bases and J gave up 4 bases, with 11 bases separating them. The sequenced CDR3 bases are TGTGCCAGCAGCTTGGGTGAGCGGATGTACAATGAG. Translation: CASSLGERMYNE. In full, the CDR3 reads CASSLGERMYNEQFF.

In the case of this clone: Read sequence stops 3 residues before the CDR3 end, and the germline J gene provides the missing end. The chain has TRBV12-3 or TRBV12-4 and TRBJ2-5, with a weak D call TRBD2 (5 bases). The CDR3 consists of 13 residues. V shed 3 bases and J shed 3 bases, with 8 bases lying between them. Incomplete CDR3 DNA: TGTGCCAGCAGTTTGGCTAGCAAAGAGACC. Its translation is CASSLASKET. The entire CDR3 reads CASSLASKETQYF.

Details on this clone: The CDR3 end lies 3 residues beyond the end of the read and is filled in from the germline J gene. This sequence joins TRBV7-6 and TRBJ2-2; D not resolved. This CDR3 region has 14 residues. The germline V gene has CDR1 SGHVS and CDR2 FNYEAQ. Trimming took 5 bases from V and 0 from J, leaving 7 bases between them. CDR3: CASSTRTNTGELFF. CDR3 bases read: TGTGCCAGCAGCACTCGAACGAACACCGGGGAG. Looking up the rest from reference TRBV7-6 and TRBJ2-2 gives the full variable domain: GAGVSQSPRYKVTKRGQDVALRCDPISGHVSLYWYRQALGQGPEFLTYFNYEAQQDKSGLPNDRFSAERPEGSISTLTIQRTEQRDSAMYRCASSTRTNTGELFFGEGSRLTVL.

Concerning this clone itself: The CDR3 end lies 3 residues beyond the end of the read and is filled in from the germline J gene. The V gene is TRBV11-2, the J gene TRBJ1-1; D is uncertain. This CDR3 has 14 residues. The germline CDR1 and CDR2 sequences are SGHAT and FQNNGV. The V gene lost 0 bases and the J gene lost 1 base, with 6 bases spanning the gap. CDR3 sequence: CASSLEVANTEAFF. The DNA read from the CDR3 is TGTGCCAGCAGCTTAGAAGTGGCGAACACTGAA.

Comment on this clone: The CDR3 end falls 3 residues outside the read, so it is completed with the germline J gene. This chain uses TRBV20-1 with TRBJ1-5, with 7 positions matching TRBD1. CDR3 size: 15 residues. V shed 5 bases and J 4 bases; nucleotides not matched to a gene: 11. Germline V lookup: CDR1 DFQATT, CDR2 SNEGSKA (reference sequence). This CDR3 is CSAAETGVRNQPQHF. CDR3 DNA (partial): TGCAGTGCTGCGGAAACAGGGGTGAGAAATCAGCCC.

Concerning this clone: The DNA ends 3 residues before the CDR3 does, and the rest of the CDR3 is filled in from the germline J gene. This sequence joins TRBV12-3 or TRBV12-4 and TRBJ2-7; tentative D call: TRBD1 (6 bases). V dropped 5 bases and J dropped 6 bases, with 17 bases sitting between them. This CDR3 is built from 14 residues. The CDR3 bases that were read are TGTGCCAGCAGTCTCGGAACGGACAGTTCCGAG. This codes for CASSLGTDSSE. The CDR3 in full is CASSLGTDSSEQYF.

Remarks on this clone: The read finishes 3 residues shy of the CDR3 end, and the germline J gene is used to complete it. This chain links TRBV29-1 with TRBJ2-5, with D possibly matching TRBD2 (5 bases). The V gene's germline CDR1 is SQVTM and CDR2 ANQGSEA. The CDR3 totals 14 residues. Trimming shortened V by 5 bases and J by 5 bases, and 18 bases separated the two germline ends. The CDR3 sequence is CSVLTRAKRETQYF. The sequenced CDR3 bases are TGCAGCGTTCTCACAAGGGCCAAGCGGGAGACC.

Comments on this clone: From the germline J gene comes the end of the CDR3, since the read stops 3 residues before it. The chain uses TRBV28 and TRBJ2-5; D not certain. This CDR3 comprises 14 residues. From germline, CDR1 is MDHEN and CDR2 SYDVKM. Trimming removed 4 bases at V and 5 bases at J, with 14 bases between. The CDR3: CASSSSLVGETQYF. The sequenced CDR3 bases are TGTGCCAGCAGTTCGAGTTTGGTAGGGGAGACC.

To note about this clone: The read ends 3 residues shy of where the CDR3 ends; the end is completed using the germline J gene. The chain links TRBV7-8 to TRBJ2-1; unclear D gene. The V end was cut by 2 bases, the J end by 6 bases, with 11 bases between. Germline V gene sequence: CDR1 SGHVS, CDR2 FQNEAQ. This CDR3 region has 14 residues. The CDR3 bases that were read are TGTGCCAGCAGCTTAATAGGCGGAACCAATGAG. It codes for CASSLIGGTNE. The entire CDR3 reads CASSLIGGTNEQFF.

About this clone itself: The read stops 3 residues short of the end of the CDR3; the missing end is completed from the germline J gene. J is TRBJ2-7 and V is TRBV20-1, with TRBD2 identical over 12 bases. The CDR3 loop spans 14 amino acids. Trimming cost V 5 bases and J 1 base; bases outside gene matches: 3. Germline CDR1 and CDR2: DFQATT and SNEGSKA (reference sequence). Here the CDR3 reads CSAGGLAGSYEQYF. Incomplete CDR3 DNA: TGCAGTGCTGGGGGACTAGCGGGTTCCTACGAG.

About this clone: The read halts 3 residues ahead of the CDR3 end, with the missing end drawn from the germline J gene. The rearrangement uses TRBV7-2 and TRBJ2-7, with 10 nucleotides matching TRBD2. The V segment lost 0 bases and the J segment 4 bases; nucleotides outside the gene matches: 6. In germline, CDR1 is SGHTA, CDR2 FQGNSA. This CDR3 has 16 residues. The DNA read from the CDR3 is TGTGCCAGCAGCTTAGCCCCAGCGGGAGGGGCTTACGAG. Amino acids: CASSLAPAGGAYE. The CDR3 as a whole reads CASSLAPAGGAYEQYF.